The text below deals with one TCR beta chain. Sequencing was performed with immunoSEQ multiplex PCR; in TCRdb, only in-frame clones are kept and a portion is missing. The table has about 28,000 clones, about four fifths seen once; the top ten hold about 32%. With no exception, relapse followed autologous stem cell transplantation in all patients, and brentuximab vedotin exposure varied. Complete response, partial response or progressive disease made up the best responses. V was trimmed by 5 bases and J by 2 bases, leaving 14 bases between them. Germline lookup yields CDR1 SGHRS and CDR2 YFSETQ. The CDR3 loop spans 14 amino acids. The data originate from a study of PD-1 blockade in classical Hodgkin lymphoma.

This receptor was obtained from a human donor with classical Hodgkin lymphoma. Specimen: peripheral blood mononuclear cells (PBMCs), collected before the second cycle of nivolumab. The rearrangement joins TRBV5-1 to TRBJ2-7; TRBD1 might be the D (5 bases). The CDR3 loop reads CASSYSTDTYEQYF. The CDR3 DNA reads TGCGCCAGCAGTTACTCGACGGACACCTACGAGCAGTACTTC.